This T cell receptor beta chain was sequenced for a study of T-cell memory formation after mild COVID-19. Turning to the study itself: Most TCR clusters belonged to a single donor. Findings and caveats of the study: From day 15 to 85, contracting clones were balanced between CD4 and CD8, whereas later expanders leaned toward CD4+. Prior to infection, memory already included some responding clones, suggesting cross-reactive memory joined.

Comments on this clonotype: Its antigen is not identified.

From 5'RACE with constant-segment primers came TCR alpha and TCR beta cDNA libraries that carried sample barcodes and UMIs. TCRdb passed the 5' RACE reads through MiXCR, listing each CDR3 protein once. The sample yields tens of thousands of distinct CDR3 sequences, 16% seen once. The germline V and J ends were trimmed by 4 bases and 5 bases, with 19 bases remaining between them. Germline CDR1 LGHNA, CDR2 YSLEER. The CDR3 loop spans 16 amino acids. Specimen: PBMCs or a T cell subset sorted from them (not recorded which). This TCR derives from an adult woman who had mild COVID-19 (a few samples of this study predate the infection). Cell type and time point are not known. The chain is built from TRBV4-3 and TRBJ2-3, with D perhaps given as TRBD1 or TRBD2 (6 bases each). This CDR3 is CASSPWGAEIGDTQYF. The DNA for the CDR3 is TGCGCCAGCAGCCCATGGGGGGCGGAGATAGGAGATACGCAGTATTTT.